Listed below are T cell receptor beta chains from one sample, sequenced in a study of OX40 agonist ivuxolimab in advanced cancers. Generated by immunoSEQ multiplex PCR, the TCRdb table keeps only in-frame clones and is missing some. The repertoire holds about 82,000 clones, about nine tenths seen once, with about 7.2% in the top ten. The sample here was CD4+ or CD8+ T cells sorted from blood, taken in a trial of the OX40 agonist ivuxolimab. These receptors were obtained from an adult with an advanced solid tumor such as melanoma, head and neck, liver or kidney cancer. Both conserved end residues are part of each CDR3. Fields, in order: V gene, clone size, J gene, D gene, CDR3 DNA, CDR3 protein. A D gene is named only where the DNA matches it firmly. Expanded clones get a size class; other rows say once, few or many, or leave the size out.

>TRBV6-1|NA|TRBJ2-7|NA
TGTGCCAGCAGTGAAGTTGGCAGGGTCTATGAGCAGTACTTC
CASSEVGRVYEQYF
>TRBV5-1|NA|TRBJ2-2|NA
TGCGCCAGCAGCTTGGAGGGGAAAACGAACACCGGGGAGCTGTTTTTT
CASSLEGKTNTGELFF
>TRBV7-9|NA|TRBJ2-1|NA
TGTGCCAGCAGCAAGTTACAGGGAGTTAATTACAATGAGCAGTTCTTC
CASSKLQGVNYNEQFF
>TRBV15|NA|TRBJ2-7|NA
TGTGCCACCAGCAGGGAACGGGACGGCCCCTACGAGCAGTACTTC
CATSRERDGPYEQYF
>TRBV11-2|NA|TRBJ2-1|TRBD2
TGTGCCAGCAGCCGGACTAGCGGGAGCTCCTACAATGAGCAGTTCTTC
CASSRTSGSSYNEQFF
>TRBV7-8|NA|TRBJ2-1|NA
TGTGCCAGCAGCTTAGGGGAATATGGCTCCTACAATGAGCAGTTCTTC
CASSLGEYGSYNEQFF
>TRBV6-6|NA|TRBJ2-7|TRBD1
TGTGCCAGCAGTTACATGGGACAGGGCTACGAGCAGTACTTC
CASSYMGQGYEQYF
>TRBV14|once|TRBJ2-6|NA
TGTGCCAGCAGCCCTACTTGGGGGGCCAACGTCCTGACTTTC
CASSPTWGANVLTF
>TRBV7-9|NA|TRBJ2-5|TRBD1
TGTGCCAGCAGCCTAGGACAGGGGGAAGTGAGGGAGACCCAGTACTTC
CASSLGQGEVRETQYF
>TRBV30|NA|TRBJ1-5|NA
TGTGCCTGGAGTGTACAGGAGGATCAGCCCCAGCATTTT
CAWSVQEDQPQHF
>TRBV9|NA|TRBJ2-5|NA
TGTGCCAGCAGCGTAGGGGGGAAGTTGTCCGAGACCCAGTACTTC
CASSVGGKLSETQYF
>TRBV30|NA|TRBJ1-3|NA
TGTGCCTGGAGTGAAGGCTCCCGGCGTAGGCACTCTGGAAACACCATATATTTT
CAWSEGSRRRHSGNTIYF
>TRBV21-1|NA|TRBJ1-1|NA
TGTGCCAGCAACCCAACAGGGAGTCTTGAGAACACTGAAGCTTTCTTT
CASNPTGSLENTEAFF
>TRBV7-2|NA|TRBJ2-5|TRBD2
TGTGCCAGCAGCTTAGCCGGACTAGCGGTACAAGAGACCCAGTACTTC
CASSLAGLAVQETQYF
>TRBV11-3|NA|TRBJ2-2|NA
TGTGCCAGCAGCCCCAGGGATACCGGGGAGCTGTTTTTT
CASSPRDTGELFF
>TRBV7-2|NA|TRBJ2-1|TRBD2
TGTGCCAGCAGCCGTTTTTTTTTCGGGGCTAGCGGGAGCAATGAGCAGTTCTTC
CASSRFFFGASGSNEQFF
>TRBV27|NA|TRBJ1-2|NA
TGTGCCAGCAGTTTATCCAGGGATTATGGCTACACCTTC
CASSLSRDYGYTF
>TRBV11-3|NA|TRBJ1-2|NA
TGTGCCAGCAGCTCTCGGACCGCATCGAAGGGCTACACCTTC
CASSSRTASKGYTF
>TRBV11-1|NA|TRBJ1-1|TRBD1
TGTGCCAGCAGCTTAGGCAGGGGGGCCCCTGAAGCTTTCTTT
CASSLGRGAPEAFF
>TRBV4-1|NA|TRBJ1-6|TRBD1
TGCGCCAGCAGCCCGCGACAGGGGATCTTAAATTCACCCCTCCACTTT
CASSPRQGILNSPLHF
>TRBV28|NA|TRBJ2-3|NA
TGTGCCAGCAGCTCGGCGGGCGTGAGGGATACGCAGTATTTT
CASSSAGVRDTQYF
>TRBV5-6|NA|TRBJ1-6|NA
TGTGCCAGCAGCTTGCGGGCAGGGGTCGGGGTTCATTCACCCCTCCACTTT
CASSLRAGVGVHSPLHF
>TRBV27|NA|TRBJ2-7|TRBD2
TGTGCCAGCAGGGACGAAGCGGGAGGCCCCTACGAGCAGTACTTC
CASRDEAGGPYEQYF
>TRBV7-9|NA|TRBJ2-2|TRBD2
TGTGCCAGCAGCCAATCTAGCGGGAGGACCGGGGAGCTGTTTTTT
CASSQSSGRTGELFF
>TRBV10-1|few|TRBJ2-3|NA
TGCGCCAGCAGTGACGGGAGAAGTACAGATACGCAGTATTTT
CASSDGRSTDTQYF
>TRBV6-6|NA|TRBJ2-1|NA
TGTGCCAGCAGTTACCTGGGACCCAATGAGCAGTTCTTC
CASSYLGPNEQFF
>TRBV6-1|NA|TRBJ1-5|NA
TGTGCCAGCAGTGAATTTGGGGCCAATAGCAATCAGCCCCAGCATTTT
CASSEFGANSNQPQHF
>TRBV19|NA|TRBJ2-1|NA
TGTGCCAGTAGTATAGGTAACAATGAGCAGTTCTTC
CASSIGNNEQFF
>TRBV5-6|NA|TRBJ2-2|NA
TGTGCCAGCAGCTTAACGGCAGGGAGGAACGGGGAGCTGTTTTTT
CASSLTAGRNGELFF
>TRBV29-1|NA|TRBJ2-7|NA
TGCAGCGTTGGGGGCTTGTGGGCGGCGGACTCCTACGAGCAGTACTTC
CSVGGLWAADSYEQYF
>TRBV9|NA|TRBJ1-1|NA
TGTGCCAGCAGCGTAGAGGGGGTGACTGAAGCTTTCTTT
CASSVEGVTEAFF
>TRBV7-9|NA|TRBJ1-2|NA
TGTGCCAGCAGCTTAGGTTGGGACAAGAGGTCTGGCTACACCTTC
CASSLGWDKRSGYTF
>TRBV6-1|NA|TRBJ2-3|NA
TGTGCCAGCAGTGAAGGAGGCTATACGCAGTATTTT
CASSEGGYTQYF
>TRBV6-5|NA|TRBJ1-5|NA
TGTGCCAGCAGTTACGTGGGGAGCAATCAGCCCCAGCATTTT
CASSYVGSNQPQHF
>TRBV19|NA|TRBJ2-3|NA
TGTGCCAGTAGTAGCGCCCGGGGAGGCGATACGCAGTATTTT
CASSSARGGDTQYF
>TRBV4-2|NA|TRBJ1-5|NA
TGTGCCAGCAGCCAAGATATAATTGGCGGCAATCAGCCCCAGCATTTT
CASSQDIIGGNQPQHF
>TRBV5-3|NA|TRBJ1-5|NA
TGTGCCAGCAGCTTGGAAGGAGATAGCAATCAGCCCCAGCATTTT
CASSLEGDSNQPQHF
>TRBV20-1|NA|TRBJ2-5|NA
TGCAGTGCTAGTATAATAGAGACCCAGTACTTC
CSASIIETQYF
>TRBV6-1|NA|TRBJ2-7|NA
TGTGCCAGCAGTGAACTGGACGCATACTACGAGCAGTACTTC
CASSELDAYYEQYF
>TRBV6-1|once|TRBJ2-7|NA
TGTGCCAGCAGTGAACGCGGACCGGTCTACGAGCAGTACTTC
CASSERGPVYEQYF
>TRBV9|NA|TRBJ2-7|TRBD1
TGTGCCAGCAGCGTCCGGGACAGGTCCTACGAGCAGTACTTC
CASSVRDRSYEQYF
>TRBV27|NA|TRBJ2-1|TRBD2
TGTGCCAGCAGTTTAATGCGGGAGGTGTTCAATGAGCAGTTCTTC
CASSLMREVFNEQFF
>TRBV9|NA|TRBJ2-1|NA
TGTGCCAGCAGCGTAGTTGGTGTAGCCTACAATGAGCAGTTCTTC
CASSVVGVAYNEQFF
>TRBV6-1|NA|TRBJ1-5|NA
TGTGCCAGCGTGTGGGGCACCGATCAGCCCCAGCATTTT
CASVWGTDQPQHF
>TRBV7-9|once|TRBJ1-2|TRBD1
TGTGCCAGCAGCTGGACAGGGGACGGCTACACCTTC
CASSWTGDGYTF
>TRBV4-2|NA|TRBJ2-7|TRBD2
TGTGCCAGCAGCCAAGATCTATGGGGGAGGGCCGACGAGCAGTACTTC
CASSQDLWGRADEQYF
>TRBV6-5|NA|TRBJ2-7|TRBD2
TGTGCCAGCAGTTACTTTAGCGGGGGCGAGCAGTACTTC
CASSYFSGGEQYF
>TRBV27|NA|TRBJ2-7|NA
TGTGCCAGCAGTTTATCGGACCGGTTAAGCTCCTACGAGCAGTACTTC
CASSLSDRLSSYEQYF
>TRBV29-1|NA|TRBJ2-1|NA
TGCAGCGTTGAGGGCGAGGGCGGGGAGCAGTTCTTC
CSVEGEGGEQFF
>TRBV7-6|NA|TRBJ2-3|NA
TGTGCCAGCAGCTTAGCGAGAGGGGGAGGGGTGGATACGCAGTATTTT
CASSLARGGGVDTQYF
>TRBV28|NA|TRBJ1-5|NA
TGTGCCAGCGGAGAGTGGTCAGGACTGGGCAATCAGCCCCAGCATTTT
CASGEWSGLGNQPQHF
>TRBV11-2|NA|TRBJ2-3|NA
TGTGCCAGCAGGCCACTGGGGGACATAGCTAGCACAGATACGCAGTATTTT
CASRPLGDIASTDTQYF
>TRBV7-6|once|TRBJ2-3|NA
TGTGCCAGCAGCGGTCCGGATACGCAGTATTTT
CASSGPDTQYF